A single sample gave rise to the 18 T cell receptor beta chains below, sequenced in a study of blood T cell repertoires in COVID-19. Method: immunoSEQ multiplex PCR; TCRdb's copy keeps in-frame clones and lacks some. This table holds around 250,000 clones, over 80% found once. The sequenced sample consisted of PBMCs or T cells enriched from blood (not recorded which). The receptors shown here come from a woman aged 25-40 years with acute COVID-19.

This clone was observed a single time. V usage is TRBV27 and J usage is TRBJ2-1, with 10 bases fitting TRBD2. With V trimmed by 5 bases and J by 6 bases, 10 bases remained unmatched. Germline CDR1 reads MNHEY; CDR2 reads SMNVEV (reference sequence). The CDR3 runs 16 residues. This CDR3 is CASSPSGTSAPNEQFF. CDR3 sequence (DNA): TGTGCCAGCAGTCCATCCGGGACTAGCGCACCCAATGAGCAGTTCTTC.

The CDR3 region has the DNA TGCAGCGTGGAGGGACAGGAAAACACTGAAGCTTTCTTT. This codes for CSVEGQENTEAFF. This chain joins TRBV29-1 and TRBJ1-1, with 8 bases aligning to TRBD1. This CDR3 comprises 13 residues. Germline trimming cut 6 bases from V and 2 bases from J; bases unmatched to any gene: 5. From germline, CDR1 is SQVTM and CDR2 ANQGSEA.

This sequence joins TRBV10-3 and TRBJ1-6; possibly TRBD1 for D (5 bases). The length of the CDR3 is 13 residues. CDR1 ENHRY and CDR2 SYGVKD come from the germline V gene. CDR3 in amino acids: CATAGNDNSPLHF. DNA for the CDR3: TGTGCGACGGCAGGGAATGATAATTCACCCCTCCACTTT.

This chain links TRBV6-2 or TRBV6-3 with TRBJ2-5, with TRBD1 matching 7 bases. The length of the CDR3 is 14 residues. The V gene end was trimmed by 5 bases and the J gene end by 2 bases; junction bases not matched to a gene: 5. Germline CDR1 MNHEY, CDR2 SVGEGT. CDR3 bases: TGTGCCAGCAGTCAGTGGGGACAGCAAGAGACCCAGTACTTC. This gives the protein CASSQWGQQETQYF.

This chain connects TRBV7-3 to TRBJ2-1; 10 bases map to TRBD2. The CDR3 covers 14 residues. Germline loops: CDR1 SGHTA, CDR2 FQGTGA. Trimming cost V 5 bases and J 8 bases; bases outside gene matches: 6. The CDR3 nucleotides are TGTGCCAGCAGCCCCGGGACTAGCGTCCATGAGCAGTTCTTC. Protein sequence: CASSPGTSVHEQFF.

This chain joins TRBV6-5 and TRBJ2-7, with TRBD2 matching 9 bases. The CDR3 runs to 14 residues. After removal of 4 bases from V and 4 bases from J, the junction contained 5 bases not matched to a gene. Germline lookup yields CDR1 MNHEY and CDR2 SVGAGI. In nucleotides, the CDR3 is TGTGCCAGCAGTTCGGCTAGCGGGACATACGAGCAGTACTTC. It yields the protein CASSSASGTYEQYF.

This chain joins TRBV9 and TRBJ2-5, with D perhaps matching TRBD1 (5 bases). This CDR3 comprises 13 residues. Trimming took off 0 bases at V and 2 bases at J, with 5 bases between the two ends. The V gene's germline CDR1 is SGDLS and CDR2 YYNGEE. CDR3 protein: CASSVAGQETQYF. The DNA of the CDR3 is TGTGCCAGCAGCGTAGCAGGGCAAGAGACCCAGTACTTC.

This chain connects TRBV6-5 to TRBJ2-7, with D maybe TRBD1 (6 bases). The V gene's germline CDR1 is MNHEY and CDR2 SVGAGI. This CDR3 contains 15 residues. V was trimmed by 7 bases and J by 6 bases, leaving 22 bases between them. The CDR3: CASTPWYQGQSEQYF. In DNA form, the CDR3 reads TGTGCCAGCACCCCCTGGTATCAGGGGCAAAGCGAGCAGTACTTC.

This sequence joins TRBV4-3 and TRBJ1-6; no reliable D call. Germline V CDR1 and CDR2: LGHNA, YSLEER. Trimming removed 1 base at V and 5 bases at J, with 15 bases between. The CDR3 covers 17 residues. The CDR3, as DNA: TGCGCCAGCAGCCAAGCTCTCTACGGAGATAATAATTCACCCCTCCACTTT. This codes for CASSQALYGDNNSPLHF.

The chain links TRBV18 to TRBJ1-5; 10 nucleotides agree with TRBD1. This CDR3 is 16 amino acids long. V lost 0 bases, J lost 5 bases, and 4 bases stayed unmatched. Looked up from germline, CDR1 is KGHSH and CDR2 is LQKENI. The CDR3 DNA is TGTGCCAGCTCACCACCGGGACAGGGGCTTCATCAGCCCCAGCATTTT. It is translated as CASSPPGQGLHQPQHF.

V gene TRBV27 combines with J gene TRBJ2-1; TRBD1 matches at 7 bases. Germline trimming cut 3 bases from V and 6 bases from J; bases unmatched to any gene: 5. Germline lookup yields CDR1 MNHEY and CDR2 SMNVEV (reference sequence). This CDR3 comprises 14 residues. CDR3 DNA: TGTGCCAGCAGTTTTGCGACAGGGACCAATGAGCAGTTCTTC. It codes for CASSFATGTNEQFF.

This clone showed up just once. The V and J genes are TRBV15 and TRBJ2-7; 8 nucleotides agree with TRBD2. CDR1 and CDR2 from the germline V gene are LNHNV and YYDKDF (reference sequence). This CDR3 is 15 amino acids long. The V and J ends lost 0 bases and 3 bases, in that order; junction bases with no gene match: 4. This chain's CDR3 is CATSREWAGGYEQYF. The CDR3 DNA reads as TGTGCCACCAGCAGAGAGTGGGCGGGAGGCTACGAGCAGTACTTC.

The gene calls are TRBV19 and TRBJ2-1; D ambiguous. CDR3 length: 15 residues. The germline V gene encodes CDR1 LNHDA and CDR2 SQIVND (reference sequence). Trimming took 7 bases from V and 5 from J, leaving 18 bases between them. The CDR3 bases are TGTGCCAGTATCGGTGGAGCCTGGAGAAACAATGAGCAGTTCTTC. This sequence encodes CASIGGAWRNNEQFF. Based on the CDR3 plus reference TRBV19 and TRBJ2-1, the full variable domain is DGGITQSPKYLFRKEGQNVTLSCEQNLNHDAMYWYRQDPGQGLRLIYYSQIVNDFQKGDIAEGYSVSREKKESFPLTVTSAQKNPTAFYLCASIGGAWRNNEQFFGPGTRLTVL.

The CDR3 here is CASSFRQLSTDTQYF. The CDR3 nucleotides are TGTGCCAGCAGTTTCCGACAGCTAAGCACAGATACGCAGTATTTT. The chain has TRBV6-9 and TRBJ2-3; D perhaps matches TRBD1 (5 bases). The germline V gene encodes CDR1 MNHGY and CDR2 SVAAGI. The V and J ends lost 4 bases and 0 bases respectively, with 11 bases between them. This CDR3 has 15 residues.

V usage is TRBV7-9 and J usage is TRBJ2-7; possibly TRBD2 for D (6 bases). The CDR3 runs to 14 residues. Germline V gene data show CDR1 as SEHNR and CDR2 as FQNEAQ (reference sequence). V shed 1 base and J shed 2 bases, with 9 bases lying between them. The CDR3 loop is CASSLVAGTYEQYF. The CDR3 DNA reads TGTGCCAGCAGCTTAGTTGCGGGAACCTACGAGCAGTACTTC.

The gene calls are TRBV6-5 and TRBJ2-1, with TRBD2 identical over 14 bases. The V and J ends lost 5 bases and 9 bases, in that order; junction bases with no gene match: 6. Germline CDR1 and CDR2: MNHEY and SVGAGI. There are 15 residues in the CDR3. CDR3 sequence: CASSTGTSGRGEQFF. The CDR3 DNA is TGTGCCAGCAGTACCGGGACTAGCGGGAGAGGTGAGCAGTTCTTC.

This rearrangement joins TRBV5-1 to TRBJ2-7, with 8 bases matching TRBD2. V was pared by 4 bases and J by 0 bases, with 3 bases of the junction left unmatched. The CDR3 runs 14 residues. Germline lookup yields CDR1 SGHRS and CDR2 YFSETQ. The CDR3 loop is CASSHSGSSYEQYF. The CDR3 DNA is TGCGCCAGCAGCCACAGCGGGAGCTCCTACGAGCAGTACTTC.

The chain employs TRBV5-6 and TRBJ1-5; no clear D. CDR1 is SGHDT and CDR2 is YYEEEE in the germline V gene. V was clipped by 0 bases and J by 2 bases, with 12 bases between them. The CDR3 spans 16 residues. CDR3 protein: CASSLGASSGNQPQHF. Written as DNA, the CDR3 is TGTGCCAGCAGCTTGGGGGCCAGTTCCGGCAATCAGCCCCAGCATTTT.